Below are 18 T cell receptor beta chains sequenced from a single sample in a study of cytomegalovirus exposure and HLA in healthy donors. Vbeta (60) and Jbeta (13) primers were used in the PCR. Measured with immunoSEQ multiplex PCR; TCRdb has only the in-frame clones, and not every one. The table has approximately 210,000 clones, over 60% seen once. Sequencing input: PBMCs. All receptors derive from a woman aged 25 to 39 in good health and CMV-seropositive.

The V and J genes are TRBV19 and TRBJ2-1; TRBD2 is a possible D gene (6 bases). The germline gives CDR1 LNHDA, CDR2 SQIVND (reference sequence). V was trimmed by 3 bases and J by 4 bases, leaving 13 bases between them. The CDR3 contains 15 residues. Here the CDR3 DNA reads TGTGCCAGTAGTATTGGCGGGACCCTTTACAATGAGCAGTTCTTC. Its translation is CASSIGGTLYNEQFF.

This chain links TRBV28 with TRBJ1-2; D not certain. The germline gives CDR1 MDHEN, CDR2 SYDVKM. The CDR3 contains 11 residues. Trimming stripped 4 bases from V and 4 bases from J, with 4 bases between. CDR3: CASSSLYGYTF. For the CDR3, the DNA is TGTGCCAGCAGTTCCCTCTATGGCTACACCTTC.

The chain is built from TRBV18 and TRBJ2-5; possibly TRBD2 for D (6 bases). V lost 3 bases and J lost 1, with 12 bases in between. CDR1 is KGHSH and CDR2 is LQKENI in the germline V gene. The CDR3 consists of 15 residues. The CDR3 DNA reads as TGTGCCAGCTCACCCCTCTCGGGGGTCCAAGAGACCCAGTACTTC. This sequence encodes CASSPLSGVQETQYF.

The chain has TRBV5-1 and TRBJ2-2, with D perhaps matching TRBD1 (6 bases). Trimming took off 4 bases at V and 1 base at J, with 8 bases between the two ends. Germline values: CDR1 SGHRS, CDR2 YFSETQ. The CDR3 runs 14 residues. The CDR3 loop is CASSADRNTGELFF. CDR3 bases: TGCGCCAGCAGCGCGGACAGGAACACCGGGGAGCTGTTTTTT.

V usage is TRBV10-3 and J usage is TRBJ2-1, with D possibly TRBD1 on 5 matching bases. Per germline, CDR1 ENHRY and CDR2 SYGVKD. V lost 11 bases to trimming and J lost 8 bases, with 16 bases between them. The CDR3 runs 12 residues. CDR3 amino acids: CAVAQGFDEQFF. The CDR3 nucleotides read TGTGCCGTCGCTCAGGGTTTTGATGAGCAGTTCTTC.

This clone was counted once. The V and J genes are TRBV5-4 and TRBJ2-3; 13 bases are a match to TRBD2. CDR1 and CDR2 from the germline V gene are SGHNT and YYREEE (reference sequence). The CDR3 is 18 residues long. The junction had 14 bases not matched to a gene; V was cut back by 3 bases and J by 7 bases. The CDR3 DNA sequence: TGTGCCAGCAGCTCGTCTAAGACTAGCGGGGGGACCCCCAATACGCAGTATTTT. Translation gives CASSSSKTSGGTPNTQYF.

This clone was recorded a few times. The genes are TRBV19 and TRBJ2-6; D might be TRBD1 (7 bases). V lost 5 bases to trimming and J lost 4 bases, with 15 bases between them. The length of the CDR3 is 16 residues. CDR1 LNHDA and CDR2 SQIVND come from the germline V gene (reference sequence). In nucleotides, the CDR3 is TGTGCCAGTAGTCTCCGACAGGGAGGAGGGGCCAACGTCCTGACTTTC. Translating gives CASSLRQGGGANVLTF.

V usage is TRBV29-1 and J usage is TRBJ1-1; D gene uncertain. This CDR3 region has 15 residues. The V end lost 4 bases, the J end lost 0 bases, and 15 bases lay between the germline ends. CDR1 and CDR2 from the germline V gene are SQVTM and ANQGSEA. The CDR3 loop reads CSVAPGWAMNTEAFF. The CDR3 coding sequence is TGCAGCGTTGCCCCGGGGTGGGCTATGAACACTGAAGCTTTCTTT.

V usage is TRBV25-1 and J usage is TRBJ1-4; D is unresolved. The CDR3 has 15 amino acids. Per the germline V gene, CDR1 is MGHDK and CDR2 is SYGVNS. Trimming cost V 4 bases and J 8 bases, with 17 bases left between them. The CDR3 bases are TGTGCCAGCAGTGCCAGATCCAGGCCAACAGAAAAACTGTTTTTT. Its protein product is CASSARSRPTEKLFF. Complete variable domain (other parts from reference TRBV25-1 and TRBJ1-4): EADIYQTPRYLVIGTGKKITLECSQTMGHDKMYWYQQDPGMELHLIHYSYGVNSTEKGDLSSESTVSRIRTEHFPLTLESARPSHTSQYLCASSARSRPTEKLFFGSGTQLSVL.

The chain employs TRBV7-9 and TRBJ2-7; D remains ambiguous. There are 14 residues in the CDR3. Germline values: CDR1 SEHNR, CDR2 FQNEAQ (reference sequence). Trimming cost V 1 base and J 5 bases, with 12 bases left between them. The CDR3 sequence is CASSLEAGQDEQYF. CDR3 nucleotides: TGTGCCAGCAGCTTAGAAGCCGGTCAGGACGAGCAGTACTTC.

The chain recombines TRBV25-1 with TRBJ2-2; no reliable D call. Between the trimmed V and J ends, which lost 3 bases and 5 bases, there was a span of 7 bases. CDR1 MGHDK and CDR2 SYGVNS come from the germline V gene. The CDR3 is made up of 13 amino acids. As DNA, the CDR3 is TGTGCCAGCAGTGAGTACAGTACCGGGGAGCTGTTTTTT. Translating gives CASSEYSTGELFF.

This clone was counted only a few times. The rearrangement uses TRBV29-1 and TRBJ2-1, with D possibly TRBD1 on 5 matching bases. The germline CDR1 and CDR2 sequences are SQVTM and ANQGSEA. The length of the CDR3 is 12 residues. Trimming cost V 4 bases and J 7 bases, with 11 bases left between them. CDR3 in amino acids: CSVGSGINEQFF. CDR3 bases: TGCAGCGTTGGATCAGGGATAAATGAGCAGTTCTTC.

The rearrangement links TRBV10-2 to TRBJ1-5; maybe TRBD1 (5 bases). With 11 bases removed from V and 7 bases from J, the gap between germline ends came to 24 bases. Germline-derived CDR1 and CDR2 are WSHSY and SAAADI. This CDR3 region has 15 residues. CDR3 nucleotide sequence: TGCGCCCCTCGGAGGGGCGGTCAATGGGTACAGCCCCAGCATTTT. Its translation is CAPRRGGQWVQPQHF.

This clone was picked up one time. The rearrangement uses TRBV4-3 and TRBJ2-7; TRBD2 matches 8 bases. Losses at the gene ends were 1 base for V and 3 bases for J; bases not matched to a gene: 5. Looked up from germline, CDR1 is LGHNA and CDR2 is YSLEER. CDR3 length: 15 residues. The CDR3 DNA reads TGCGCCAGCAGCCAAGGTGAGGCGGGGGGCTACGAGCAGTACTTC. Translation gives CASSQGEAGGYEQYF.

The rearrangement links TRBV7-2 to TRBJ2-4; unclear D gene. Germline CDR1 and CDR2: SGHTA and FQGNSA. The CDR3 consists of 12 residues. With 2 bases removed from V and 6 bases from J, the gap between germline ends came to 5 bases. The CDR3 coding sequence is TGTGCCAGCAGCTTATCCGGAAACATTCAGTACTTC. It yields the protein CASSLSGNIQYF.

The chain couples TRBV29-1 to TRBJ2-1; 7 bases map to TRBD2. The germline CDR1 and CDR2 sequences are SQVTM and ANQGSEA. J lost 5 bases, V lost 4 bases, and 5 bases had no gene match. This CDR3 spans 13 amino acids. The CDR3 sequence: CSVAGLADNEQFF. CDR3 DNA sequence: TGCAGCGTTGCGGGGCTAGCGGACAATGAGCAGTTCTTC.

The chain carries TRBV7-2 and TRBJ2-3; TRBD2 aligns across 9 bases. The CDR3 length is 16 residues. Germline loops: CDR1 SGHTA, CDR2 FQGNSA. Trimming removed 0 bases from V and 5 bases from J; junction bases left unmatched: 6. CDR3 in amino acids: CASSLAGSGGKDTQYF. CDR3 bases: TGTGCCAGCAGCTTAGCGGGTAGCGGGGGTAAAGATACGCAGTATTTT.

The V gene is TRBV30, the J gene TRBJ1-4, with D hard to call. The germline V gene has CDR1 GTSNPN and CDR2 SVGIG (reference sequence). V lost 2 bases and J lost 7, with 5 bases in between. CDR3 size: 11 residues. The CDR3 nucleotides read TGTGCCTGGAGTCTAAGTGAAAAACTGTTTTTT. The encoded protein is CAWSLSEKLFF. The entire variable domain, with the rest obtained from reference TRBV30 and TRBJ1-4, is as follows: SQTIHQWPATLVQPVGSPLSLECTVEGTSNPNLYWYRQAAGRGLQLLFYSVGIGQISSEVPQNLSASRPQDRQFILSSKKLLLSDSGFYLCAWSLSEKLFFGSGTQLSVL.